This T cell receptor (beta chain) was obtained from a study of monozygotic twins with inflammatory bowel disease. Making cDNA involved eight separate reactions per sample. TCRdb reprocessed the 5' RACE reads and keeps a single row for each CDR3 protein, giving no DNA. This listing includes roughly 140,000 distinct CDR3 sequences. The sample consisted of blood. This receptor was identified in a human donor with ulcerative colitis or Crohn's disease, or a healthy co-twin of an affected twin (not recorded which).

This CDR3 reads CASSLGTDGNEQFF. The V and J genes are TRBV7-9 and TRBJ2-1; TCRdb picks TRBD1, but there is no DNA to check that call. The CDR3 spans 14 residues. In germline, CDR1 is SEHNR, CDR2 FQNEAQ (reference sequence).